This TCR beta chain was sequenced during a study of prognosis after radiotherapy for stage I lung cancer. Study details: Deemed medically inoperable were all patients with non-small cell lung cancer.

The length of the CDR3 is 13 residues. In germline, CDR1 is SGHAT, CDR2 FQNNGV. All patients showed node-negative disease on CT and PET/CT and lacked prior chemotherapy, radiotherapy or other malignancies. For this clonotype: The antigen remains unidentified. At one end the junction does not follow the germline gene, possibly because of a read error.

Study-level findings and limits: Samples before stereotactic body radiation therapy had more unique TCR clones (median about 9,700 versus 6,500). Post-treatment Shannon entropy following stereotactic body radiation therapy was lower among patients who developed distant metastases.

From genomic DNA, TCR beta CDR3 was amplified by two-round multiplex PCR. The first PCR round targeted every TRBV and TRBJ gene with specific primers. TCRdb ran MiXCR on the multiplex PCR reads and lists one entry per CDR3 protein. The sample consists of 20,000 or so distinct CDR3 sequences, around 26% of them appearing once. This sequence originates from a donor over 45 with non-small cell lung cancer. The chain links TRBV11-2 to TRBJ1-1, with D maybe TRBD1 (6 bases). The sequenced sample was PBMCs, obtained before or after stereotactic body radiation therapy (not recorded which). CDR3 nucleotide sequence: TGTGCCAGCGGCTTTGGGGGCTACACTGAAGCTTTCTTT. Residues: CASGFGGYTEAFF.